This T cell receptor beta chain was observed in a study of blood T cell repertoires in COVID-19. Study-wide background: In each case, the material was cDNA or gDNA derived from T cells, B-cell-depleted T cells, or PBMCs.

In the original workflow: For nucleated cells, counts were estimated from reference gene primer amplification. Only in-frame clones appear in the TCRdb table, and some are missing; sequencing was by immunoSEQ multiplex PCR. The V and J calls and clone size are taken from that table; D and trimming were inferred from the DNA. The repertoire holds roughly 82,000 clones, with 82% as singletons. CDR3 size: 13 residues. The V gene lost 6 bases and the J gene lost 4 bases, with 12 bases spanning the gap. Germline V CDR1 and CDR2: MNHEY, SVGAGI. This chain uses TRBV6-5 with TRBJ1-2; D uncertain. Sequenced material: peripheral blood. The receptor was derived from a man aged 55 to 70 with acute or convalescent COVID-19. The CDR3 is CASSPQALYGYTF. CDR3 sequence (DNA): TGTGCCAGCAGCCCCCAAGCGCTCTATGGCTACACCTTC.